This T cell receptor beta chain was sequenced during a study of siplizumab effects on memory and regulatory T cells. The repertoire was sequenced with immunoSEQ multiplex PCR; TCRdb's copy has only in-frame clones and lacks some. The top ten clones hold 0.55% to 0.95% of a sample with approximately 100,000 clones, about 92% of them seen once. Germline values: CDR1 SNHLY, CDR2 FYNNEI. CDR3 length equals 13 residues. V lost 8 bases and J 7 bases, leaving 17 bases between the germline ends. The sequenced sample was Tregs sorted from blood. The source is a human donor in good health. J is TRBJ1-2 and V is TRBV2, with D maybe TRBD1 (6 bases). The CDR3 here is CASYGGAVSGYTF. The CDR3 region has the DNA TGTGCCAGCTACGGGGGGGCGGTCTCTGGCTACACCTTC.